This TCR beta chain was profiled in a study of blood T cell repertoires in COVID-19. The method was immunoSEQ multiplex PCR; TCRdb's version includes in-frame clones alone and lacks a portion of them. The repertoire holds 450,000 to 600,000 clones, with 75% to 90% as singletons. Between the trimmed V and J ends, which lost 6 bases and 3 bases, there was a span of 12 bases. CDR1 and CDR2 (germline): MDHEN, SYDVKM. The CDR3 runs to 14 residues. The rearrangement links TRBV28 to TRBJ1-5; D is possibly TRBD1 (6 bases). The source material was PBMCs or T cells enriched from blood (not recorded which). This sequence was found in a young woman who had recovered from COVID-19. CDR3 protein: CASSVQGNNQPQHF. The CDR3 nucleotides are TGTGCCAGCAGCGTACAGGGCAACAATCAGCCCCAGCATTTT. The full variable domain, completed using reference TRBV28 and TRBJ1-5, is DVKVTQSSRYLVKRTGEKVFLECVQDMDHENMFWYRQDPGLGLRLIYFSYDVKMKEKGDIPEGYSVSREKKERFSLILESASTNQTSMYLCASSVQGNNQPQHFGDGTRLSIL.